The clone carrying this TCR beta chain showed up just a few times. Original handling: From reference gene primer amplification, estimates of nucleated cell counts were derived. Here immunoSEQ multiplex PCR was the method, and the copy in TCRdb shows in-frame clones only, minus some. V and J calls and clone size are given by that table; D and trimming were obtained from the DNA. The repertoire holds about 13,000 clones, with about three quarters as singletons. The data are from a study of blood T cell repertoires in COVID-19. Study-wide background: Some COVID-19 samples were acute and others convalescent; all came from the United States, Italy and Spain. Sources were T cells, B-cell-depleted T cells, or PBMCs; the material itself was cDNA or gDNA.

The sample taken for sequencing was peripheral blood. This TCR was sampled from a woman aged 80 or over with acute or convalescent COVID-19.

The CDR3 here is CASSKDRGEQYF. The CDR3 nucleotides read TGTGCCAGCAGCAAAGACAGGGGCGAGCAGTACTTC. The chain joins TRBV6-5 to TRBJ2-7; 8 nucleotides line up with TRBD1. The CDR3 loop spans 12 amino acids. The germline V gene encodes CDR1 MNHEY and CDR2 SVGAGI. Germline trimming cut 6 bases from V and 6 bases from J; bases unmatched to any gene: 4.